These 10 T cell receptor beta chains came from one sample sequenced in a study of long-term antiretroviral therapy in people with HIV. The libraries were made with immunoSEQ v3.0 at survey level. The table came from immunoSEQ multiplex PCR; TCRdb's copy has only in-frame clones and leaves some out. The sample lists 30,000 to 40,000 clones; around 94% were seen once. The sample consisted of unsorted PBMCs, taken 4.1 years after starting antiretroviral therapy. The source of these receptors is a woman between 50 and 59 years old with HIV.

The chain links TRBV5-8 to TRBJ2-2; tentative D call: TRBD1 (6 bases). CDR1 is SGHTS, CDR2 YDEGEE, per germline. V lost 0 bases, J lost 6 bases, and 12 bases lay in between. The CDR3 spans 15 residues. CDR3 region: CASSLGQAGAGELFF. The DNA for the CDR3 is TGTGCCAGCAGCTTGGGGCAAGCAGGGGCCGGGGAGCTGTTTTTT.

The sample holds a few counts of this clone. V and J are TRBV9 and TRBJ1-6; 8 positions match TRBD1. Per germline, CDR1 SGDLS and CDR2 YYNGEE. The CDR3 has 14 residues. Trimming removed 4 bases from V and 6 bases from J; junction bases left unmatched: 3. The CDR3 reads CASSQTGGNSPLHF. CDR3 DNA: TGTGCCAGCAGCCAAACAGGGGGTAATTCACCCCTCCACTTT.

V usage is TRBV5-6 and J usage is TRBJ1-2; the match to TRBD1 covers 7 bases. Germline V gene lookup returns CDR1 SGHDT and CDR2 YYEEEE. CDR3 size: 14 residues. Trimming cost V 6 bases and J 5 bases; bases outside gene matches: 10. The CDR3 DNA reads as TGTGCCAGCAAGGAAAGACAGGGTCGGTATGGCTACACCTTC. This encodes CASKERQGRYGYTF.

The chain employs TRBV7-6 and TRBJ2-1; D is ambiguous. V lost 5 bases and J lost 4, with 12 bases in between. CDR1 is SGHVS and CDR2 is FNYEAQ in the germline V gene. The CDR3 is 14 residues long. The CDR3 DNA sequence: TGTGCCAGCAGCCCAAACCCGGCATACAATGAGCAGTTCTTC. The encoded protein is CASSPNPAYNEQFF. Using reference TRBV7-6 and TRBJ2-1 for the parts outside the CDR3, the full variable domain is GAGVSQSPRYKVTKRGQDVALRCDPISGHVSLYWYRQALGQGPEFLTYFNYEAQQDKSGLPNDRFSAERPEGSISTLTIQRTEQRDSAMYRCASSPNPAYNEQFFGPGTRLTVL.

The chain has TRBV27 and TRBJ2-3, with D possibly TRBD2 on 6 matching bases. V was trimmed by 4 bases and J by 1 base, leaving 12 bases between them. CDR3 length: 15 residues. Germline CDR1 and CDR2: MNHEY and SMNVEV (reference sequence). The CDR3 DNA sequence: TGTGCCAGCAGTTCCACGGGACTCCGCACAGATACGCAGTATTTT. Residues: CASSSTGLRTDTQYF.

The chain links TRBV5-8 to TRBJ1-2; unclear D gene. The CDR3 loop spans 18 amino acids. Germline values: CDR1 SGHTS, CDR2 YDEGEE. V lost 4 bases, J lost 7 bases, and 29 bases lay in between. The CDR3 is CASSPMLGRASLRVGYTF. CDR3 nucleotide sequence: TGTGCCAGCAGCCCCATGCTTGGGAGGGCTTCCCTTCGTGTTGGCTACACCTTC.

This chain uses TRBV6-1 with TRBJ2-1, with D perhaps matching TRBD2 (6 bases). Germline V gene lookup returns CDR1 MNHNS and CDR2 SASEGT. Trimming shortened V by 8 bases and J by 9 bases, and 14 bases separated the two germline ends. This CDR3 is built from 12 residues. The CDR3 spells CASVSTGSEQFF. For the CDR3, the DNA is TGTGCCAGCGTCTCCACCGGGAGTGAGCAGTTCTTC.

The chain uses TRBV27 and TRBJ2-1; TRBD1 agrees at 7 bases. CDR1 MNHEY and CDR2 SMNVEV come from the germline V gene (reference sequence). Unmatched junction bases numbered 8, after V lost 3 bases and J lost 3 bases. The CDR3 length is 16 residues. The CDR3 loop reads CASSFLPGQNYNEQFF. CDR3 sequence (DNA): TGTGCCAGCAGTTTTTTGCCGGGACAGAACTACAATGAGCAGTTCTTC.

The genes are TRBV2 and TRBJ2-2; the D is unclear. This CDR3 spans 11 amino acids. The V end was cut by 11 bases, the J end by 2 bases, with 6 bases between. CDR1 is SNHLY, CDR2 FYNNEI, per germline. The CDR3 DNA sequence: TGTGCCGGGCACAACACCGGGGAGCTGTTTTTT. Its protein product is CAGHNTGELFF. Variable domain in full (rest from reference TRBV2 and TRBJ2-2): EPEVTQTPSHQVTQMGQEVILRCVPISNHLYFYWYRQILGQKVEFLVSFYNNEISEKSEIFDDQFSVERPDGSNFTLKIRSTKLEDSAMYFCAGHNTGELFFGEGSRLTVL.

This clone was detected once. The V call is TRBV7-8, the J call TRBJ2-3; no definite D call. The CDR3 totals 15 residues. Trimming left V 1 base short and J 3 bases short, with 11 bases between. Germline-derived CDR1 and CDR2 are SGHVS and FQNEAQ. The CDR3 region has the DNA TGTGCCAGCAGCTTAGACGGCAAAGCTACAGATACGCAGTATTTT. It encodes CASSLDGKATDTQYF.